A selection of T cell receptor beta chains follows, all from one sample in a study of shared clonotypes between healthy human individuals. The method was immunoSEQ multiplex PCR; TCRdb's version includes in-frame clones alone and lacks a portion of them. The sample yields some 2.1 million clones, roughly 94% seen once. Sequencing was carried out using naive CD4+ T cells sorted from blood. Receptors originate from a young man in good health. Both conserved end residues are part of each CDR3. A D gene is named only where the DNA matches it firmly. Clone size is not always given. Where it is, it says once, few, many or a class for expanded clones.

. | TRBJ1-2 | TRBV4-3 | . | CASSQESQVSNYGYTF | TGCGCCAGCAGCCAAGAAAGCCAGGTATCTAACTATGGCTACACCTTC
TRBD1 | TRBJ1-2 | TRBV6-1 | . | CASSGRGRTGDYTF | TGTGCCAGCAGTGGTAGGGGACGGACAGGGGACTACACCTTC
. | TRBJ1-5 | TRBV11-2 | . | CASSKMNSNQPQHF | TGTGCCAGCAGCAAGATGAATAGCAATCAGCCCCAGCATTTT
. | TRBJ1-1 | TRBV6-5 | few | CASSTTANTEAFF | TGTGCCAGCAGTACGACAGCGAACACTGAAGCTTTCTTT
TRBD1 | TRBJ1-2 | TRBV27 | . | CASSFRTGTGTLGYGYTF | TGTGCCAGCAGTTTCAGAACCGGGACAGGGACCCTCGGTTATGGCTACACCTTC
TRBD1 | TRBJ1-1 | TRBV5-1 | once | CASSLVGTGGTEAFF | TGCGCCAGCAGCTTGGTTGGGACAGGAGGAACTGAAGCTTTCTTT
. | TRBJ1-1 | TRBV5-4 | . | CASSLGENTEAFF | TGTGCCAGCAGCTTGGGGGAGAACACTGAAGCTTTCTTT
TRBD2 | TRBJ2-5 | TRBV5-1 | . | CASSLEVLAGARQAQYF | TGCGCCAGCAGCTTGGAAGTATTAGCGGGGGCCAGGCAAGCCCAGTACTTC
. | TRBJ2-2 | TRBV6-1 | . | CASSVGNVGDGELFF | TGTGCCAGCAGTGTGGGGAACGTGGGGGACGGGGAGCTGTTTTTT
. | TRBJ2-1 | TRBV7-7 | . | CASSVSRDTRNEQFF | TGTGCTAGCAGCGTATCAAGGGACACGAGGAATGAGCAGTTCTTC
. | TRBJ1-2 | TRBV23-1 | . | CASSPSHRENYGYTF | TGCGCCAGCAGTCCGTCCCACAGGGAAAACTATGGCTACACCTTC
TRBD1 | TRBJ1-1 | TRBV5-1 | many | CASSLPGTGRNTEAFF | TGCGCCAGCAGCCTGCCCGGGACAGGGAGGAACACTGAAGCTTTCTTT
. | TRBJ2-5 | TRBV5-1 | . | CASSLGPVTGEETQYF | TGCGCCAGCAGCTTGGGCCCTGTTACAGGAGAAGAGACCCAGTACTTC
TRBD1 | TRBJ2-1 | TRBV10-3 | . | CAISNSGTGPNEQFF | TGTGCCATCAGCAACTCCGGGACAGGGCCCAATGAGCAGTTCTTC
. | TRBJ2-7 | TRBV4-1 | . | CASSHLGRDTYEQYF | TGCGCCAGCAGCCACTTAGGACGCGATACCTACGAGCAGTACTTC
. | TRBJ1-4 | TRBV18 | . | CASSPSTTSEKLFF | TGTGCCAGCTCACCGTCTACAACCTCTGAAAAACTGTTTTTT
TRBD2 | TRBJ2-7 | TRBV7-2 | . | CASSLAGGRATSYEQYF | TGTGCCAGCAGCTTAGCCGGCGGGAGGGCGACCTCCTACGAGCAGTACTTC
. | TRBJ2-7 | TRBV5-1 | . | CASGTGTLGAGEQYF | TGCGCCAGCGGAACGGGAACCCTAGGCGCGGGGGAGCAGTACTTC
. | TRBJ1-1 | TRBV6-6 | once | CASREERTEAFF | TGTGCCAGCAGAGAGGAGAGGACTGAAGCTTTCTTT
. | TRBJ1-3 | TRBV5-1 | . | CASSLDAGSGRRNTIYF | TGCGCCAGCAGCTTGGATGCAGGGAGTGGTCGACGAAACACCATATATTTT
. | TRBJ2-7 | TRBV7-2 | . | CASSAGAGYEQYF | TGTGCCAGCAGCGCGGGGGCGGGATACGAGCAGTACTTC
. | TRBJ2-7 | TRBV18 | . | CASSPLTDRFRQYF | TGTGCCAGCTCACCCTTAACGGACAGATTCAGGCAGTACTTC
. | TRBJ2-1 | TRBV13 | . | CASTPPAGASSYNEQFF | TGTGCCAGCACCCCTCCGGCGGGGGCGAGCTCCTACAATGAGCAGTTCTTC
. | TRBJ1-5 | TRBV6-5 | few | CASSQTGGENQPQHF | TGTGCCAGCAGTCAAACAGGAGGGGAAAATCAGCCCCAGCATTTT
. | TRBJ1-3 | TRBV19 | once | CASSIHPPPGTGNTIYF | TGTGCCAGTAGTATCCACCCGCCCCCAGGGACTGGAAACACCATATATTTT
. | TRBJ2-1 | TRBV11-2 | . | CASSPAYNEQFF | TGTGCCAGCAGCCCAGCCTACAATGAGCAGTTCTTC
TRBD1 | TRBJ2-5 | TRBV5-1 | . | CASSLTLRQGETQYF | TGCGCCAGCAGCTTGACCCTCCGACAGGGAGAGACCCAGTACTTC
TRBD2 | TRBJ2-1 | TRBV5-1 | . | CASSFPGGNEQFF | TGCGCCAGCAGCTTCCCGGGGGGGAATGAGCAGTTCTTC
. | TRBJ1-2 | TRBV2 | . | CASVEGEGWNGYTF | TGTGCCAGCGTCGAGGGGGAAGGGTGGAATGGCTACACCTTC
. | TRBJ2-2 | TRBV5-6 | . | CASGTGTIVPGELFF | TGTGCCAGCGGTACCGGGACGATCGTACCCGGGGAGCTGTTTTTT
. | TRBJ1-2 | TRBV28 | . | CASSLSRASNYGYTF | TGTGCCAGCAGTTTGTCGAGGGCTTCTAACTATGGCTACACCTTC
. | TRBJ2-7 | TRBV6-6 | once | CASSYRRRDSHYEQYF | TGTGCCAGCAGTTACCGCCGGCGGGACAGCCACTACGAGCAGTACTTC
TRBD2 | TRBJ2-5 | TRBV2 | . | CASSSSGTQYF | TGTGCCAGCAGCTCTAGCGGGACCCAGTACTTC
TRBD2 | TRBJ2-7 | TRBV18 | . | CASSRQIRLATYEQYF | TGTGCCAGCTCACGACAAATCCGACTAGCGACATACGAGCAGTACTTC
. | TRBJ1-2 | TRBV5-4 | once | CASSLGTGLTYGYTF | TGTGCCAGCAGCTTGGGAACAGGGTTGACCTATGGCTACACCTTC
. | TRBJ1-1 | TRBV18 | . | CASSPEWTGNTEAFF | TGTGCCAGCTCACCGGAATGGACGGGGAACACTGAAGCTTTCTTT
TRBD2 | TRBJ2-3 | TRBV5-1 | . | CASSLGTSPPDTQYF | TGCGCCAGCAGCTTGGGGACTAGCCCTCCGGATACGCAGTATTTT